These 12 T cell receptor beta chains share one sample of origin, sequenced in a study of T-cell memory formation after mild COVID-19. TCRdb passed the 5' RACE reads through MiXCR, listing each CDR3 protein once. Here the sample spans fewer than 500,000 distinct CDR3 sequences, approximately 23% being singletons. The sequenced sample was PBMCs or a T cell subset sorted from them (not recorded which). All receptors come from an adult woman who had mild COVID-19 (a few samples of this study predate the infection). Cell type and time point are not known.

The chain recombines TRBV3-1 with TRBJ2-1; tentatively, D is TRBD2 (5 bases). The V end lost 4 bases, the J end lost 3 bases, and 10 bases lay between the germline ends. The CDR3 has 14 residues. Germline V lookup: CDR1 LGHDT, CDR2 YNNKEL (reference sequence). In nucleotides, the CDR3 is TGTGCCAGCAGCCTCCGCCGGGACTACAATGAGCAGTTCTTC. This encodes CASSLRRDYNEQFF.

This clonotype came up a few times. The rearrangement joins TRBV7-9 to TRBJ2-1, with D perhaps TRBD1 or TRBD2 (6 bases each). The germline V gene encodes CDR1 SEHNR and CDR2 FQNEAQ (reference sequence). V lost 11 bases and J lost 0, with 17 bases in between. This CDR3 is 15 amino acids long. The CDR3 bases are TGTGCCTCCCGGGGGCCACCGAGCTCCTACAATGAGCAGTTCTTC. Protein: CASRGPPSSYNEQFF.

V is TRBV6-6 and J is TRBJ1-5; D possibly corresponds to TRBD1 (6 bases). From germline, CDR1 is MNHNY and CDR2 SVGAGI (reference sequence). Trimming cost V 4 bases and J 2 bases, with 12 bases left between them. This CDR3 region has 15 residues. The CDR3 DNA follows: TGTGCCAGCAGTTCACAGGGTGTGGGCAATCAGCCCCAGCATTTT. As protein: CASSSQGVGNQPQHF.

The chain joins TRBV7-2 to TRBJ2-7; D may be TRBD1 (6 bases). Germline values: CDR1 SGHTA, CDR2 FQGNSA. The germline V and J ends were trimmed by 2 bases and 0 bases, with 11 bases remaining between them. CDR3 length: 15 amino acids. As DNA, the CDR3 is TGTGCCAGCAGCTTAACAGGGCACAGCTCCTACGAGCAGTACTTC. Its protein is CASSLTGHSSYEQYF.

The V gene is TRBV4-2, the J gene TRBJ2-2; D call uncertain. Germline V gene data show CDR1 as LGHNA and CDR2 as YNFKEQ. V lost 2 bases and J lost 0, with 13 bases in between. This CDR3 has 17 residues. Here the CDR3 DNA reads TGTGCCAGCAGCCAATTTTCCGACGGACCGAACACCGGGGAGCTGTTTTTT. Encoded protein: CASSQFSDGPNTGELFF.

The V and J genes are TRBV5-1 and TRBJ1-1, with D possibly TRBD1 on 5 matching bases. CDR3 size: 15 residues. The V gene lost 3 bases and the J gene lost 3 bases, with 15 bases spanning the gap. CDR1 and CDR2 (germline): SGHRS, YFSETQ. CDR3 bases: TGCGCCAGCAGCTGGGTGGTGGGCAGGGACACTGAAGCTTTCTTT. Protein: CASSWVVGRDTEAFF. Drawing the rest from reference TRBV5-1 and TRBJ1-1, the complete variable domain is KAGVTQTPRYLIKTRGQQVTLSCSPISGHRSVSWYQQTPGQGLQFLFEYFSETQRNKGNFPGRFSGRQFSNSRSEMNVSTLELGDSALYLCASSWVVGRDTEAFFGQGTRLTVV.

This clonotype was found a few times. The CDR3 bases are TGCAGTGTGCGAGCGGGAGTCTTCTACAATGAGCAGTTCTTC. This sequence encodes CSVRAGVFYNEQFF. The rearrangement uses TRBV20-1 and TRBJ2-1; 8 bases are shared with TRBD2. CDR3 length equals 14 residues. With V trimmed by 7 bases and J by 3 bases, 8 bases remained unmatched. Per the germline V gene, CDR1 is DFQATT and CDR2 is SNEGSKA (reference sequence).

This clonotype was observed many times. J is TRBJ1-3 and V is TRBV5-6; tentatively, D is TRBD1 (5 bases). Trimming removed 3 bases at V and 1 base at J, with 20 bases between. The germline gives CDR1 SGHDT, CDR2 YYEEEE. CDR3 length: 18 residues. The CDR3 sequence is CASSSVGATYRSGNTIYF. The CDR3 DNA sequence: TGTGCCAGCAGCTCCGTCGGGGCTACCTATAGGTCTGGAAACACCATATATTTT.

This clonotype was seen many times. The chain combines TRBV5-1 with TRBJ2-3; TRBD1 matches at 8 bases. CDR3 length: 16 amino acids. Germline V gene data show CDR1 as SGHRS and CDR2 as YFSETQ. V lost 5 bases to trimming and J lost 0 bases; unmatched junction nucleotides: 8. The CDR3: CASSGTGVPSTDTQYF. CDR3 DNA sequence: TGCGCCAGCAGTGGGACAGGAGTTCCCAGCACAGATACGCAGTATTTT.

This clonotype was seen a few times. The chain links TRBV20-1 to TRBJ1-5; no firm D call. Germline V gene data show CDR1 as DFQATT and CDR2 as SNEGSKA (reference sequence). The CDR3 has 14 amino acids. Trimming took 3 bases from V and 0 from J, leaving 9 bases between them. The CDR3 region is CSASQPYSNQPQHF. The DNA for the CDR3 is TGCAGTGCTAGTCAGCCTTATAGCAATCAGCCCCAGCATTTT.

In this sample, this clonotype turned up a few times. The chain carries TRBV6-6 and TRBJ2-7; D is ambiguous. The CDR3 extends over 13 amino acids. Trimming left V 6 bases short and J 7 bases short, with 16 bases between. Germline-derived CDR1 and CDR2 are MNHNY and SVGAGI (reference sequence). The CDR3 loop is CASRRVGALEQYF. The CDR3, as DNA: TGTGCCAGCAGAAGAGTCGGTGCCCTGGAGCAGTACTTC.

The sample holds many counts of this clonotype. The V and J genes are TRBV5-1 and TRBJ2-3; 12 positions agree with TRBD2. CDR1 and CDR2 (germline): SGHRS, YFSETQ. There are 15 residues in the CDR3. The V and J ends lost 7 bases and 5 bases, in that order; junction bases with no gene match: 8. The CDR3 DNA sequence: TGCGCCAGCCGCCTAGCGGGGGGGCGCGGAGATACGCAGTATTTT. It is translated as CASRLAGGRGDTQYF.